This T cell receptor beta chain was identified in a study of Ad26.COV2.S vaccination and SARS-CoV-2 variants. This clone came up a few times. Its antigen is not known. Only in-frame clones appear in the TCRdb table, and some are missing; sequencing was by immunoSEQ multiplex PCR. The sample has about 680,000 clones, about 89% seen once. The germline V gene encodes CDR1 SNHLY and CDR2 FYNNEI. The CDR3 contains 15 residues. V shed 5 bases and J shed 0 bases, with 14 bases lying between them. The treatment denotes: around 19 received Ad26.COV2.S at low or high dose, single or two shots; about 5 received placebo; per-sample allocation not given. Day 63 after the first vaccine or placebo injection was the time point for sampling. Study-level findings and limits: Substantial breadth was reportedly displayed by spike-specific CD8+ and CD4+ T cell responses after vaccination.

Here the sequenced sample was peripheral blood, taken in a trial of Ad26.COV2.S vaccine versus placebo. This chain uses TRBV2 with TRBJ2-7, with D perhaps given as TRBD1 or TRBD2 (5 bases each). The receptor was isolated from a person aged 18-60 years who received the Ad26.COV2.S COVID-19 vaccine or a placebo. This chain's CDR3 is CASSPWDGISYEQYF. The CDR3 DNA is TGTGCCAGCAGTCCATGGGACGGGATCTCCTACGAGCAGTACTTC. Variable domain in full (rest from reference TRBV2 and TRBJ2-7): EPEVTQTPSHQVTQMGQEVILRCVPISNHLYFYWYRQILGQKVEFLVSFYNNEISEKSEIFDDQFSVERPDGSNFTLKIRSTKLEDSAMYFCASSPWDGISYEQYFGPGTRLTVT.